These T cell receptor beta chains were read from a single sample in a study of Ad26.COV2.S vaccination and SARS-CoV-2 variants. The protocol was immunoSEQ multiplex PCR, while the TCRdb copy is restricted to in-frame clones and leaves out a portion. Counted here are roughly 320,000 clones, 70% to 90% occurring once; the ten biggest clones make up 1.5% to 2.5%. Sequencing used peripheral blood, obtained in a trial of Ad26.COV2.S vaccine versus placebo. The receptors shown here come from a person aged 18-60 years who received the Ad26.COV2.S COVID-19 vaccine or a placebo. Each CDR3 is given with its conserved first and last residue.

>TRBV6-5|TRBJ2-7
CASRGMGQGIPEQYF
>TRBV27|TRBJ1-2
CASSLSGSNYGYTF
>TRBV5-1|TRBJ2-5
CASSSGSEMYQETQYF
>TRBV5-6|TRBJ1-1
CASSLEGRGRPTDTEAFF
>TRBV6-5|TRBJ1-2
CASSFQGALSGYTF
>TRBV2|TRBJ2-7
CASSIDRVQYF
>TRBV11-2|TRBJ2-1
CASSLGGSNEQFF
>TRBV7-6|TRBJ2-2
CASSLEGAHTGELFF
>TRBV9|TRBJ2-5
CASSPRLAGVGFFSQETQYF
>TRBV6-5|TRBJ2-5
CASRLAGSETQYF
>TRBV30|TRBJ2-1
CAWSPPGTSRNEQFF
>TRBV11-2|TRBJ2-2
CASSPLRDRGYTGELFF
>TRBV15|TRBJ2-6
CATSRDWGRTQPGANVLTF
>TRBV2|TRBJ2-5
CASSPDLKETQYF
>TRBV2|TRBJ2-5
CASSDILGQIKQETQYF
>TRBV9|TRBJ2-3
CASSGGLAGGSADTQYF
>TRBV5-4|TRBJ2-1
CASSLVQGNGNEQFF
>TRBV19|TRBJ1-2
CASTGGDRSNYGYTF
>TRBV19|TRBJ2-7
CASSMQGSLYEQYF
>TRBV18|TRBJ1-1
CASSPPQLNTEAFF
>TRBV7-9|TRBJ2-1
CASSLDGTTYNEQFF
>TRBV6-5|TRBJ1-2
CASGGTGGGGYTF
>TRBV4-1|TRBJ2-5
CASRASGGSKETQYF
>TRBV11-2|TRBJ2-1
CASSLNLAGLNEQFF
>TRBV6-6|TRBJ1-2
CASSYRQGSGYTF
>TRBV4-1|TRBJ2-1
CASSQDREVVRRRSSYNEQFF
>TRBV7-2|TRBJ1-5
CASSSAGFRESNQPQHF
>TRBV2|TRBJ1-5
CASRKGTGGQPQHF
>TRBV4-3|TRBJ2-1
CASSRSGGHGNEQFF
>TRBV25-1|TRBJ2-2
CASHHVGGELFF
>TRBV5-1|TRBJ2-5
CASSPGLYQETQYF
>TRBV3-1/TRBV3-2|TRBJ1-6
CASSLSSGVSDSPLHF
>TRBV5-4|TRBJ1-2
CASSSGQFYGYTF
>TRBV9|TRBJ1-3
CASSVNEGTRSDSTGNTIYF
>TRBV6-2/TRBV6-3|TRBJ2-1
CASSARERHYNEQFF
>TRBV19|TRBJ1-5
CASSFQKNQPQHF
>TRBV2|TRBJ1-2
CASRAGGDYGYTF
>TRBV30|TRBJ1-5
CAWSGVNSNQPQHF
>TRBV5-8|TRBJ1-2
CASSPRTGNYGYTF
>TRBV9|TRBJ2-2
CASSVAGGGAYGELFF
>TRBV2|TRBJ2-5
CASSEAHGLWGEETQYF
>TRBV18|TRBJ1-4
CASSPQSGEKLFF
>TRBV7-9|TRBJ1-1
CASSPRGGFNTEAFF
>TRBV18|TRBJ1-1
CASSPLQDTEAFF
>TRBV10-3|TRBJ2-7
CAISGGSSGSEQYF
>TRBV5-1|TRBJ2-5
CASSLEGGQETQYF
>TRBV24-1|TRBJ2-2
CATSGFEGGELFF
>TRBV7-9|TRBJ2-3
CASSFRGGDTDTQYF
>TRBV2|TRBJ1-6
CASRDSRTYNSPLHF
>TRBV28|TRBJ1-5
CASSLLDRPNQPQHF
>TRBV4-1|TRBJ1-6
CASSQGLGQYYSPLHF
>TRBV18|TRBJ1-4
CASSPPGLAGEKLFF
>TRBV11-2|TRBJ1-5
CASSPDRGMGQPQHF
>TRBV3-1/TRBV3-2|TRBJ2-7
CASSPMGVKASEQYF